The rows below give T cell receptor beta chains drawn from one sample of a study of shared clonotypes between healthy human individuals. The data were produced by immunoSEQ multiplex PCR, yet TCRdb's version contains in-frame clones alone and is incomplete. The sample contains about 2.5 million clones, less than 95% of which appear only once. The specimen was naive CD4+ T cells from PBMCs. The receptors stem from a man aged 18 to 30 in good health. Some clones in this sample may be carry-over from other donors' samples. CDR3s include the opening cysteine and the closing phenylalanine or tryptophan. A D gene is named only where the DNA matches it firmly. Clone size is shown for a subset of rows, as once, few, many or a class of expanded clone.

D	J	size	V	CDR3	DNA
.	TRBJ2-7	.	TRBV25-1	CASTRDSAYEQYF	TGTGCCAGCACCCGGGACTCAGCCTACGAGCAGTACTTC
.	TRBJ1-5	once	TRBV7-9	CASSLGVGEPQHF	TGTGCCAGCAGCTTGGGAGTGGGGGAACCCCAGCATTTT
.	TRBJ1-4	few	TRBV19	CASSIGGGAIEKLFF	TGTGCCAGTAGTATCGGGGGCGGTGCAATTGAAAAACTGTTTTTT
.	TRBJ2-1	.	TRBV9	CASSVDVGDEQFF	TGTGCCAGCAGCGTGGATGTGGGCGATGAGCAGTTCTTC
TRBD2	TRBJ2-3	.	TRBV7-2	CASSLARTSGATDTQYF	TGTGCCAGCAGCTTAGCGCGGACTAGCGGGGCCACAGATACGCAGTATTTT
TRBD2	TRBJ2-7	.	TRBV5-1	CASSPASGLAGNYEQYF	TGCGCCAGCAGCCCTGCCTCAGGACTAGCGGGAAACTACGAGCAGTACTTC
.	TRBJ1-4	.	TRBV18	CASSPLDQGNNEKLFF	TGTGCCAGCTCACCGCTGGATCAGGGGAATAATGAAAAACTGTTTTTT
.	TRBJ1-1	.	TRBV16	CASSQKSLIMPGNTEAFF	TGTGCCAGCAGCCAAAAGTCCTTAATCATGCCCGGGAACACTGAAGCTTTCTTT
TRBD2	TRBJ2-1	.	TRBV6-5	CASTGLAGGEQFF	TGTGCCAGCACGGGACTAGCGGGAGGTGAGCAGTTCTTC
.	TRBJ2-2	.	TRBV21-1	CASSKNLAGANTGELFF	TGTGCCAGCAGCAAGAACTTAGCGGGGGCGAACACCGGGGAGCTGTTTTTT
.	TRBJ2-1	.	TRBV5-1	CASSSEGGRVNNEQFF	TGCGCCAGCAGCTCCGAGGGGGGCAGGGTTAACAATGAGCAGTTCTTC
.	TRBJ1-1	.	TRBV6-1	CASSPVNTEAFF	TGTGCCAGCTCGCCTGTCAACACTGAAGCTTTCTTT
TRBD1	TRBJ1-4	.	TRBV7-9	CASSTGTGGEKLFF	TGTGCCAGCAGCACCGGGACAGGGGGTGAAAAACTGTTTTTT
TRBD1	TRBJ2-3	.	TRBV11-3	CASSLDRGTDTQYF	TGTGCCAGCAGTCTGGACAGGGGGACAGATACGCAGTATTTT
.	TRBJ2-1	.	TRBV11-2	CASSLVASNNEQFF	TGTGCCAGCAGCTTAGTGGCCAGTAACAATGAGCAGTTCTTC
TRBD1	TRBJ2-6	.	TRBV6-6	CASHRDRGPGANVLTF	TGTGCCAGCCACCGGGACAGGGGGCCTGGGGCCAACGTCCTGACTTTC
TRBD2	TRBJ2-3	.	TRBV28	CASNDPLAGGTSTDTQYF	TGTGCCAGCAACGACCCGCTAGCGGGGGGGACTAGCACAGATACGCAGTATTTT
.	TRBJ2-7	.	TRBV7-2	CASASERGPYEQYF	TGTGCCAGCGCTTCTGAAAGGGGTCCCTACGAGCAGTACTTC
.	TRBJ1-1	.	TRBV9	CASSSLGGGTEAFF	TGTGCCAGCAGCTCTTTGGGGGGAGGAACTGAAGCTTTCTTT
.	TRBJ1-1	few	TRBV2	CARQNTEAFF	TGTGCCAGACAGAACACTGAAGCTTTCTTT
.	TRBJ2-1	.	TRBV7-2	CASSSPDREQFF	TGTGCCAGCAGTTCTCCGGATCGTGAGCAGTTCTTC
.	TRBJ1-2	once	TRBV5-1	CASSRVDSNYGYTF	TGCGCCAGCAGCCGGGTTGACAGTAACTATGGCTACACCTTC
.	TRBJ2-4	.	TRBV19	CASKPSSGKNIQYF	TGTGCCAGTAAACCTAGTTCAGGCAAAAACATTCAGTACTTC
.	TRBJ1-2	.	TRBV6-5	CASSQWDYGYTF	TGTGCCAGCAGTCAGTGGGATTATGGCTACACCTTC
TRBD2	TRBJ2-1	.	TRBV11-2	CASSRGGAEWNEQFF	TGTGCCAGCAGTCGCGGGGGGGCCGAGTGGAATGAGCAGTTCTTC
.	TRBJ2-7	.	TRBV27	CASSIARVKGPRGSYEQYF	TGTGCCAGCAGTATAGCTAGGGTCAAGGGTCCCCGAGGTTCCTACGAGCAGTACTTC
TRBD2	TRBJ2-1	once	TRBV18	CASSQGLVTYNEQFF	TGTGCCAGCTCCCAGGGACTAGTTACTTACAATGAGCAGTTCTTC
.	TRBJ1-1	.	TRBV4-1	CASRPIGGNTEAFF	TGCGCCAGCAGGCCTATTGGGGGGAACACTGAAGCTTTCTTT
TRBD2	TRBJ2-7	once	TRBV28	CASSLSGNRYEQYF	TGTGCCAGCAGCCTAAGCGGGAATCGCTACGAGCAGTACTTC
.	TRBJ2-1	.	TRBV2	CASSERTNYNEQFF	TGTGCCAGCAGTGAAAGGACTAACTACAATGAGCAGTTCTTC
.	TRBJ1-5	.	TRBV28	CASSPRHVSNQPQHF	TGTGCCAGCAGTCCTCGACACGTTAGCAATCAGCCCCAGCATTTT
.	TRBJ1-1	.	TRBV15	CATSPRRGGEAFF	TGTGCCACCAGCCCACGGCGGGGGGGCGAAGCTTTCTTT
.	TRBJ2-3	.	TRBV18	CASSKGLADTQYF	TGTGCCAGCTCAAAAGGCCTGGCAGATACGCAGTATTTT
TRBD2	TRBJ2-7	.	TRBV7-2	CASTQEGWREGFYEQYF	TGTGCCAGCACCCAAGAAGGTTGGCGGGAGGGTTTTTACGAGCAGTACTTC
.	TRBJ2-4	.	TRBV15	CATSRGERTGTPVVF	TGTGCCACCAGCAGAGGGGAAAGGACCGGGACGCCAGTAGTCTTC
TRBD2	TRBJ2-1	.	TRBV19	CASSQTSGTSNEQFF	TGTGCCAGTAGTCAGACTAGCGGGACGTCCAATGAGCAGTTCTTC
TRBD1	TRBJ1-5	few	TRBV18	CASSPNSGTDSNQPQHF	TGTGCCAGCTCTCCAAACTCCGGGACAGATAGCAATCAGCCCCAGCATTTT
.	TRBJ2-3	.	TRBV28	CASRLMTGTDTQYF	TGTGCCAGCCGCCTAATGACCGGCACAGATACGCAGTATTTT
TRBD2	TRBJ2-7	.	TRBV14	CASRGSGSSYEQYF	TGTGCCAGCAGAGGTAGCGGGAGTTCCTACGAGCAGTACTTC
TRBD2	TRBJ2-7	once	TRBV5-1	CASSFDTGLVAEQYF	TGCGCCAGCAGCTTTGATACGGGACTAGTTGCCGAGCAGTACTTC
TRBD1	TRBJ2-1	.	TRBV5-4	CASSGNRGSSSYNEQFF	TGTGCCAGCAGCGGAAACAGGGGGTCGAGCTCCTACAATGAGCAGTTCTTC
TRBD2	TRBJ2-1	.	TRBV2	CASKEREGNNEQFF	TGTGCCAGCAAGGAGCGGGAGGGGAACAATGAGCAGTTCTTC
.	TRBJ1-1	.	TRBV5-6	CASSSTHLRLEAFF	TGTGCCAGCAGCTCCACCCACCTTAGACTTGAAGCTTTCTTT
.	TRBJ1-1	.	TRBV2	CASSRGLNTEAFF	TGTGCCAGCAGCCGGGGACTAAACACTGAAGCTTTCTTT
.	TRBJ1-2	.	TRBV28	CASSLQGGGMWGYTF	TGTGCCAGCAGTTTGCAGGGTGGGGGTATGTGGGGCTACACCTTC
TRBD1	TRBJ1-5	.	TRBV28	CASSSSGGRPQHF	TGTGCCAGCAGTTCGTCAGGGGGAAGGCCCCAGCATTTT
.	TRBJ2-7	.	TRBV5-5	CASSFRDGTYEQYF	TGTGCCAGCAGCTTCCGGGACGGGACCTACGAGCAGTACTTC
.	TRBJ1-2	.	TRBV28	CASSSRLARGYTF	TGTGCCAGCAGTTCTCGTCTGGCTCGAGGCTACACCTTC
.	TRBJ1-1	few	TRBV2	CASSDGRANAQAFF	TGTGCCAGCAGTGATGGCAGGGCCAACGCCCAAGCTTTCTTT
.	TRBJ2-7	once	TRBV28	CASSPGSRLSLEQYF	TGTGCCAGCAGTCCCGGTTCCCGTCTTAGTCTCGAGCAGTACTTC
TRBD1	TRBJ2-7	.	TRBV19	CASSTRLTGGAGYEQYF	TGTGCCAGTAGTACCAGACTGACAGGGGGCGCAGGCTACGAGCAGTACTTC
TRBD1	TRBJ1-1	.	TRBV6-5	CASSYRGTGEAFF	TGTGCCAGCAGTTACCGCGGGACAGGTGAAGCTTTCTTT
.	TRBJ2-1	.	TRBV5-1	CASSLDSGENEQFF	TGCGCCAGCAGCTTGGATTCAGGGGAGAATGAGCAGTTCTTC